Included here is one T cell receptor (beta chain) sequence, with context. It was RNA transcripts that yielded the amplified TCR beta CDR3 regions. HTBI primers were the set used in a first-round RT-PCR of the TCR CDR3. TCRdb ran MiXCR on the multiplex PCR reads and lists one entry per CDR3 protein. The sample yields some 180,000 distinct CDR3 sequences, 17% seen once. This sample was included in a study of T cells in Graves' hyperthyroidism and ophthalmopathy. The germline gives CDR1 SEHNR, CDR2 FQNEAQ (reference sequence). With 10 bases clipped from V and 0 bases from J, the junction kept 8 bases outside the gene matches. This CDR3 comprises 14 residues.

The sequenced material came from blood. The genes are TRBV7-9 and TRBJ2-7; 8 bases fit TRBD2. The receptor's source is a woman aged 45-60 years with Graves' hyperthyroidism. The CDR3 region is CATETSASSYEQYF. The CDR3 region has the DNA TGTGCCACCGAGACTAGCGCAAGCTCCTACGAGCAGTACTTC.